This T cell receptor beta chain was sequenced in a study of blood T cell repertoires in COVID-19. This CDR3 contains 13 residues. Germline trimming cut 5 bases from V and 11 bases from J; bases unmatched to any gene: 7. Germline V gene sequence: CDR1 MNHEY, CDR2 SMNVEV (reference sequence). This clone occurred a few times. TCRdb's copy holds only in-frame clones and misses some; the assay was immunoSEQ multiplex PCR. This table has fewer than 250,000 clones, about 88% appearing once. What was sequenced was PBMCs or T cells enriched from blood (not recorded which). The receptor comes from a woman in her thirties or forties in a cohort exposed to, infected with or recovered from COVID-19 (not recorded which). V usage is TRBV27 and J usage is TRBJ1-1, with 11 bases fitting TRBD1. Written as DNA, the CDR3 is TGTGCCAGCAGTATCGGACAGGGGGCGCGGGCTTTCTTT. Protein: CASSIGQGARAFF.